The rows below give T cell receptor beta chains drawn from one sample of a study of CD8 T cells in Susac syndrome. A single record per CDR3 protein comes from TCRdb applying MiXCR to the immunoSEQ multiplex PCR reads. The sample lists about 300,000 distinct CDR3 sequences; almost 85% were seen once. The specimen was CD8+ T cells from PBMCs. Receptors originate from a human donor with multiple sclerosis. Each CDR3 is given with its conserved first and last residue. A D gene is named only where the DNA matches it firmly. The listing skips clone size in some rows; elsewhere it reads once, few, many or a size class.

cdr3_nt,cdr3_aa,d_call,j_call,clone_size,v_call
TGTGCCAGCAGCTTAGGACAGGGGGCTTCTGAAGCTTTCTTT,CASSLGQGASEAFF,TRBD1,TRBJ1-1,-,TRBV5-6
TGTGCCAGCAGTGAACCCCTGGACAGGGTAGAGACCCAGTACTTC,CASSEPLDRVETQYF,TRBD1,TRBJ2-5,few,TRBV6-1
TGTGCCAGCAGTGACGAGGAGTACGAGCAGTACTTC,CASSDEEYEQYF,-,TRBJ2-7,-,TRBV2
TGCAGCGGCCGGGACGGGAACACTGAAGCTTTCTTT,CSGRDGNTEAFF,-,TRBJ1-1,-,TRBV29-1
TGTGCCAGCTTACCGGGTCCACAAAATGAAAAACTGTTTTTT,CASLPGPQNEKLFF,-,TRBJ1-4,-,TRBV28
TGTGCCAGCAGCTCCGGGACTAGCCAATACAATGAGCAGTTCTTC,CASSSGTSQYNEQFF,TRBD2,TRBJ2-1,-,TRBV5-6
TGCGCCAGCAGCCAAGACAGGGCGGGCGGAAACACCATATATTTT,CASSQDRAGGNTIYF,-,TRBJ1-3,-,TRBV4-3
TGCAATTGCAAAGGGGGCTATACGCAGTATTTT,CNCKGGYTQYF,TRBD1,TRBJ2-3,-,TRBV20-1
TGTGCCATCAACCCTTCCTCCAAGCATAGAGAGCAGTTCTTC,CAINPSSKHREQFF,-,TRBJ2-1,-,TRBV10-3
TGTGCCACCAGCAGAGAAAGGAGGGCCAGGGGGCTTGGCGGGGAGCTGTTTTTT,CATSRERRARGLGGELFF,TRBD1,TRBJ2-2,-,TRBV15
TGCAGTGCTACCGAGGGGGCTAATGAGGACATTCAGTACTTC,CSATEGANEDIQYF,TRBD1,TRBJ2-4,-,TRBV20-1
TGCGCCAGCAGTGGAGCGGGAGGGTACCACGAGCAGTACTTC,CASSGAGGYHEQYF,TRBD2,TRBJ2-7,few,TRBV5-1
TGTGCCAGCAGCCAGGGGACAGGCTTTTTTAATGAAAAACTGTTTTTT,CASSQGTGFFNEKLFF,TRBD1,TRBJ1-4,-,TRBV14
TGTGCCAGCAGCGCCACCCCGGGACAGGCGTCGGACGAGCAGTACTTC,CASSATPGQASDEQYF,TRBD1,TRBJ2-7,-,TRBV9
TGTGCCAGCAGTTACTCGGACGGTTACGAGCAGTACTTC,CASSYSDGYEQYF,-,TRBJ2-7,-,TRBV6-2/TRBV6-3
TGTGCCAGTACAAAGGGACCTTTGGAACGTCAGCCCCAGCATTTT,CASTKGPLERQPQHF,-,TRBJ1-5,-,TRBV28
TGTGCCAGCAGCAGCGGGACAGGGTCGGGAAACACCATATATTTT,CASSSGTGSGNTIYF,TRBD1,TRBJ1-3,-,TRBV9
TGTGCCAGCAGCCCGGGGGGAGATCAGCCCCAGCATTTT,CASSPGGDQPQHF,-,TRBJ1-5,-,TRBV21-1
TGTGCCAGCAGCTTGGAATCTAGCGGCGACTACGAGCAGTACTTC,CASSLESSGDYEQYF,TRBD2,TRBJ2-7,-,TRBV5-4
TGCGCCAGCAGCCAAGAAGGGAGATTTGTGGCGGGAGCCGCCTACGAGCAGTACTTC,CASSQEGRFVAGAAYEQYF,TRBD2,TRBJ2-7,once,TRBV4-1
TGTGCCAGCAGCAGGGGACGGTTAAGCGACACTGAAGCTTTCTTT,CASSRGRLSDTEAFF,-,TRBJ1-1,-,TRBV13
TGCGCCAGCAGCCAGATAACCCCCCCCAGGGGGCCTAGCACAGATACGCAGTATTTT,CASSQITPPRGPSTDTQYF,TRBD1,TRBJ2-3,-,TRBV4-3
TGTGCCAGCAGCTTCCTCCCTAAACTCGGGGAGACCCAGTACTTC,CASSFLPKLGETQYF,-,TRBJ2-5,-,TRBV7-9
TGTGCCACCAGTGAGCCCGGACAGCCCTACGAGCAGTACTTC,CATSEPGQPYEQYF,-,TRBJ2-7,few,TRBV24-1
TGTGCCAGCAGCTTAGCGTGGGGACAGGGGTCCTACGAGCAGTACTTC,CASSLAWGQGSYEQYF,TRBD1,TRBJ2-7,-,TRBV7-9
TGTGCCAGCAGCCATTCCGGGACAGGGGGCAGAGATACGCAGTATTTT,CASSHSGTGGRDTQYF,TRBD1,TRBJ2-3,-,TRBV5-6
TGTGCCAGCAGTTACTCCGGGGGGCCCCCTGGCTACACCTTC,CASSYSGGPPGYTF,-,TRBJ1-2,-,TRBV6-5
TGCGCCAGCAGCCTCGCGGGAGAGGTTACGCAGTATTTT,CASSLAGEVTQYF,TRBD2,TRBJ2-3,-,TRBV4-1
TGTGCCAGCAGTTACGATCCAGACGGGAACACTGAAGCTTTCTTT,CASSYDPDGNTEAFF,-,TRBJ1-1,-,TRBV6-5
TGCAGTGCTAGACCGGCGGATTACGAGCAGTACTTC,CSARPADYEQYF,-,TRBJ2-7,-,TRBV20-1
TGCGCCAGCAGCCGAGTACTAGCGGGAGAGTGGGGGTCCACAGATACGCAGTATTTT,CASSRVLAGEWGSTDTQYF,TRBD2,TRBJ2-3,-,TRBV4-3
TGTGCTAGCAGCCCCGGGACAGGGAACACCGGGGAGCTGTTTTTT,CASSPGTGNTGELFF,TRBD1,TRBJ2-2,-,TRBV12-3/TRBV12-4
TGTGCCAGCAGTTTATCGGCTGTTCGGGGCATTCAGTACTTC,CASSLSAVRGIQYF,-,TRBJ2-4,-,TRBV28
TGCAGCGTTGAGGACAGCTCTGGGGCCAACGTCCTGACTTTC,CSVEDSSGANVLTF,-,TRBJ2-6,-,TRBV29-1
TGTGCCAGCAGTTTTGGACTAGCGGGAGCCTACGAGCAGTACTTC,CASSFGLAGAYEQYF,TRBD2,TRBJ2-7,-,TRBV5-4
TGTGCCAGCAGCTTCTTAGGGGTTTCGGACACCATATATTTT,CASSFLGVSDTIYF,-,TRBJ1-3,-,TRBV5-4
TGCAGTGCTAGAGATCACGACAGGAAGAACACTGAAGCTTTCTTT,CSARDHDRKNTEAFF,-,TRBJ1-1,-,TRBV20-1
TGTGCCAGCAGTGAAGCTAACTCTAGCAATCAGCCCCAGCATTTT,CASSEANSSNQPQHF,-,TRBJ1-5,-,TRBV2
TGTGCCAGCAGCTTAGGGGTATCGTCGGGGCAGCCCCAGCATTTT,CASSLGVSSGQPQHF,-,TRBJ1-5,-,TRBV7-8
TGCGCCAGCAGCCAAGAAAGGGGGCCGGGGAGGTACGGCTACACCTTC,CASSQERGPGRYGYTF,TRBD1,TRBJ1-2,-,TRBV4-1
TGTGCCAGCAGCTTCTCGGCCACCGGGACAGGGGGCTACTACGAGCAGTACTTC,CASSFSATGTGGYYEQYF,TRBD1,TRBJ2-7,-,TRBV7-9
TGTGCCAGCAGCTTAACTGGCGAGACCCAGTACTTC,CASSLTGETQYF,-,TRBJ2-5,-,TRBV11-2
TGTGCCAGCAGCGTAGTTCTAACCGGGAATGAGCAGTTCTTC,CASSVVLTGNEQFF,-,TRBJ2-1,-,TRBV9
TGTGCCAGCAGCTTAGTCCCCACGGGAGGTATAACCGGGGAGCTGTTTTTT,CASSLVPTGGITGELFF,TRBD2,TRBJ2-2,-,TRBV7-8
TGTGCCAGCAGTTACTCGAGTTACAACTCCTACGAGCAGTACTTC,CASSYSSYNSYEQYF,-,TRBJ2-7,-,TRBV6-2/TRBV6-3
TGTGCCAGCACCCCGACAGGGATCGCCTACGAGCAGTACTTC,CASTPTGIAYEQYF,TRBD1,TRBJ2-7,-,TRBV11-1
TGTGCCAGCATCCCGGACAGGGGGTCCTACAATGAGCAGTTCTTC,CASIPDRGSYNEQFF,TRBD1,TRBJ2-1,-,TRBV27
TGTGCCAGCAGCCCCCGAGAGCTATACGAGCAGTACTTC,CASSPRELYEQYF,-,TRBJ2-7,few,TRBV4-2
TGTGCCAGCAGCCAAGGACTGGGCGGCGCATACTATGGCTACACCTTC,CASSQGLGGAYYGYTF,-,TRBJ1-2,-,TRBV14
TGTGCCAGCAGCTGGGCTCTAGCGGGTGACAATGAGCAGTTCTTC,CASSWALAGDNEQFF,TRBD2,TRBJ2-1,-,TRBV7-2
TGTGCCAGCAGCGTAGCGGGACAGGGCGACGGGGAGCTGTTTTTT,CASSVAGQGDGELFF,TRBD1,TRBJ2-2,-,TRBV9